This paragraph covers one T cell receptor beta chain sequence. The data were obtained in a study of CXCR3-negative and CXCR3-positive naive CD8 T cells. The CDR3 covers 11 residues. Germline assignment: CDR1 SGHTS and CDR2 YDEGEE. Preparation of TRB cDNA libraries relied on 5' RACE carrying UMI labels. TCRdb re-called the 5' RACE reads; one entry per CDR3 protein, DNA not given. The repertoire table contains over 70,000 distinct CDR3 sequences. The clonotype originates from a human donor in good health. Some clones in this sample may be carry-over from other donors' samples. Sequenced input: naive CXCR3- CD8+ T cells from blood. Indicated subset: CD45RO-CCR7+CD27+CD95- naive CD8+ T cells lacking CXCR3 (TNR3-). The chain carries TRBV5-8 and TRBJ1-2. The CDR3: CASSREYGYTF.